The 13 T cell receptor beta chains listed next were all sequenced from one sample in a study of T cells in localized non-small cell lung cancer. Generated by immunoSEQ multiplex PCR, the TCRdb table keeps only in-frame clones and is missing some. The sample yields about 21,000 clones, roughly 88% seen once. The material sequenced was peripheral blood mononuclear cells, taken before any cancer treatment. The receptor set was obtained from a male donor older than 55 with stage II lung adenocarcinoma.

The V and J genes are TRBV5-1 and TRBJ2-7; D not resolved. This CDR3 is 13 amino acids long. CDR1 is SGHRS, CDR2 YFSETQ, per germline. V gave up 7 bases and J gave up 0 bases, with 11 bases separating them. The CDR3 DNA is TGCGCCAGCTCCGACACGCTCTCCTACGAGCAGTACTTC. It translates to CASSDTLSYEQYF.

This chain joins TRBV28 and TRBJ2-2; D call uncertain. The germline V gene has CDR1 MDHEN and CDR2 SYDVKM. V was trimmed by 7 bases and J by 4 bases, leaving 10 bases between them. This CDR3 has 13 amino acids. In nucleotides, the CDR3 is TGTGCCAGCATTTCAACAACCACCGGGGAGCTGTTTTTT. Protein sequence: CASISTTTGELFF. Filled out from reference TRBV28 and TRBJ2-2, the complete variable domain reads DVKVTQSSRYLVKRTGEKVFLECVQDMDHENMFWYRQDPGLGLRLIYFSYDVKMKEKGDIPEGYSVSREKKERFSLILESASTNQTSMYLCASISTTTGELFFGEGSRLTVL.

The V and J genes are TRBV4-2 and TRBJ2-5; TRBD2 matches 8 bases. Germline values: CDR1 LGHNA, CDR2 YNFKEQ. This CDR3 has 15 amino acids. Trimming removed 1 base from V and 4 bases from J; junction bases left unmatched: 5. The DNA for the CDR3 is TGTGCCAGCAGCCAAGGCCGGGCGGGAGGAGAGACCCAGTACTTC. Its translation: CASSQGRAGGETQYF.

The rearrangement uses TRBV25-1 and TRBJ2-7, with D hard to call. CDR1 and CDR2 (germline): MGHDK, SYGVNS. The CDR3 spans 12 residues. The germline V and J ends were trimmed by 3 bases and 9 bases, with 12 bases remaining between them. CDR3 coding DNA: TGTGCCAGCAGTGATACGGTAGCCGGGCAGTACTTC. It specifies CASSDTVAGQYF.

This clone appeared a few times. The V gene is TRBV7-9, the J gene TRBJ1-5, with D unresolved. The germline V gene encodes CDR1 SEHNR and CDR2 FQNEAQ (reference sequence). Deletions cut 1 base from V and 5 bases from J, with 9 bases between. The CDR3 runs to 14 residues. The chain's CDR3 is CASSLDQPYQPQHF. In DNA, the CDR3 is TGTGCCAGCAGCTTAGACCAGCCTTATCAGCCCCAGCATTTT.

This clone has a single count. The gene calls are TRBV5-1 and TRBJ2-6, with a tentative D call TRBD1 (6 bases). Germline-derived CDR1 and CDR2 are SGHRS and YFSETQ. V was clipped by 3 bases and J by 0 bases, with 10 bases between them. This CDR3 is built from 16 residues. This CDR3 reads CASSWGPGSGANVLTF. The CDR3 nucleotides are TGCGCCAGCAGCTGGGGGCCCGGCTCTGGGGCCAACGTCCTGACTTTC.

The V call is TRBV2, the J call TRBJ1-5, with a weak D call TRBD1 (5 bases). CDR1 and CDR2 (germline): SNHLY, FYNNEI. Trimming left V 7 bases short and J 2 bases short, with 6 bases between. The CDR3 runs to 12 residues. The CDR3 loop is CASTQGNQPQHF. CDR3 bases: TGTGCCAGCACACAGGGCAATCAGCCCCAGCATTTT.

For this clone: The junction differs from germline at one of its ends, possibly a read error. The chain has TRBV7-7 and TRBJ2-5; 7 bases map to TRBD1. This CDR3 has 14 amino acids. Germline V gene lookup returns CDR1 SSHAT and CDR2 FNYEAQ (reference sequence). The DNA for the CDR3 is TGTGCTAGCAGCCGGAGACAGGGTTCGGAGACCCAGTACTTC. It encodes CASSRRQGSETQYF.

V usage is TRBV14 and J usage is TRBJ2-3, with 7 bases that match TRBD2. CDR3 size: 16 residues. V was clipped by 1 base and J by 2 bases; unmatched bases: 6. Germline CDR1 and CDR2: SGHDN and FVKESK. DNA of the CDR3: TGTGCCAGCAGCCAAGGTGTTTGGGACTACACAGATACGCAGTATTTT. It encodes CASSQGVWDYTDTQYF.

The chain uses TRBV28 and TRBJ1-1; weak D call: TRBD1 (5 bases). CDR1 and CDR2 from the germline V gene are MDHEN and SYDVKM. The CDR3 is made up of 15 amino acids. Trimming removed 2 bases from V and 0 bases from J, with 10 bases in between. The DNA for the CDR3 is TGTGCCAGCAGTTTAGGGGCCGGAATGAACACTGAAGCTTTCTTT. The encoded protein is CASSLGAGMNTEAFF.

The CDR3 nucleotides are TGTGCCAGCAGCTTCAGCTCCGGGGAGCTGTTTTTT. Amino acids: CASSFSSGELFF. The chain employs TRBV5-6 and TRBJ2-2; D is undetermined. The length of the CDR3 is 12 residues. Trimming took 2 bases from V and 6 from J, leaving 5 bases between them. In germline, CDR1 is SGHDT, CDR2 YYEEEE.

Here the CDR3 DNA reads TGCGCCAGCAGCTTGGACTTCTATGGCTACACCTTC. Protein: CASSLDFYGYTF. The chain employs TRBV5-1 and TRBJ1-2, with unresolved D. CDR1 is SGHRS, CDR2 YFSETQ, per germline. V lost 0 bases to trimming and J lost 4 bases, with 4 bases between them. This CDR3 is built from 12 residues.

This clone was observed a few times. The V call is TRBV28, the J call TRBJ2-2; no clear D gene. The CDR3 extends over 12 amino acids. CDR1 is MDHEN, CDR2 SYDVKM, per germline. Trimming took 6 bases from V and 3 from J, leaving 5 bases between them. The DNA of the CDR3 is TGTGCCAGCAGCCGAGACACCGGGGAGCTGTTTTTT. Translating it yields CASSRDTGELFF.